This T cell receptor (beta chain) was sequenced in a study of blood T cell repertoires in COVID-19. In the study overall: Samples representing acute and convalescent COVID-19 were sourced from the United States, Italy and Spain.

Some clones are missing from TCRdb's copy, which holds only in-frame ones; the method was immunoSEQ multiplex PCR. The top ten hold roughly 30% of the sample, which has tens of thousands of clones, 83% seen once. Germline V gene sequence: CDR1 LGHDT, CDR2 YNNKEL (reference sequence). CDR3 length: 17 amino acids. The ends were cut back, 0 bases at V and 0 bases at J, with 12 bases in the middle. The sequence was collected from a woman of 80 years or more with acute or convalescent COVID-19. The V and J genes are TRBV3-1 (or the pseudogene TRBV3-2) and TRBJ1-3; no firm D call. Material: peripheral blood. DNA of the CDR3: TGTGCCAGCAGCCAAGATTCGAGCGGGTACTCTGGAAACACCATATATTTT. Its protein product is CASSQDSSGYSGNTIYF.